One sample yielded the 21 T cell receptor beta chains listed below, sequenced in a study of T-cell memory formation after mild COVID-19. TCRdb fed the 5' RACE reads into MiXCR, producing one record per CDR3 protein. The sample shows some 320,000 distinct CDR3 sequences, 15% to 20% of them seen only once. Sequenced material: PBMCs or a T cell subset sorted from them (not recorded which). The receptor source for this set is a man aged 18 to 29 who had mild COVID-19 (a few samples of this study predate the infection). Cell type and time point are not known.

This clonotype was seen a single time. V and J are TRBV12-3 or TRBV12-4 and TRBJ1-2; TRBD1 agrees at 11 bases. The CDR3 covers 15 residues. V trimming: 4 bases; J trimming: 4 bases; junction bases outside the gene matches: 5. The CDR3 here is CASSSEGTGGYGYTF. The CDR3 nucleotides read TGTGCCAGCAGTTCCGAAGGGACAGGGGGCTATGGCTACACCTTC.

This clonotype occurred a few times. The rearrangement links TRBV12-3 or TRBV12-4 to TRBJ2-1, with a possible D match to TRBD1 (6 bases). CDR3 length: 12 residues. Trimming took 5 bases from V and 8 from J, leaving 10 bases between them. The CDR3 sequence: CASSTGPYEQFF. The CDR3 nucleotides read TGTGCCAGCAGTACAGGGCCCTATGAGCAGTTCTTC.

V gene TRBV7-9 combines with J gene TRBJ1-3; D remains unclear. Germline lookup yields CDR1 SEHNR and CDR2 FQNEAQ (reference sequence). CDR3 length equals 12 residues. V was cut by 4 bases and J by 6 bases, with 7 bases left in between. The CDR3 coding sequence is TGTGCCAGCAGCTGGGGATCAAACACCATATATTTT. Residues: CASSWGSNTIYF.

This clonotype turned up a few times. This sequence joins TRBV10-3 and TRBJ1-2, with 8 bases aligning to TRBD1. The CDR3 extends over 14 amino acids. V lost 4 bases to trimming and J lost 4 bases; unmatched junction nucleotides: 5. Germline V gene data show CDR1 as ENHRY and CDR2 as SYGVKD. Here the CDR3 DNA reads TGTGCCATCAGTGCGGTGACAGGGGTCTATGGCTACACCTTC. Protein: CAISAVTGVYGYTF.

This clonotype was picked up a small number of times. The junction does not match germline at one end; this may be a read error. The chain carries TRBV24-1 and TRBJ2-4, with a weak D call TRBD2 (6 bases). In germline, CDR1 is KGHDR, CDR2 SFDVKD. There are 13 residues in the CDR3. CDR3 nucleotides: TGTGCCACCAGTGAGGGAGTAAAACTAGCAGGATCCTTC. This translates into CATSEGVKLAGSF.

This clonotype was observed a handful of times. CDR3: CASRNSGTGELFF. The CDR3 nucleotides are TGTGCCAGCAGAAATAGCGGCACCGGGGAGCTGTTTTTT. The gene calls are TRBV6-5 and TRBJ2-2; D might be TRBD2 (6 bases). The CDR3 runs 13 residues. Germline assignment: CDR1 MNHEY and CDR2 SVGAGI. Between the trimmed V and J ends, which lost 6 bases and 4 bases, there was a span of 9 bases.

The rearrangement links TRBV6-2 or TRBV6-3 to TRBJ2-5, with D perhaps matching TRBD1 or TRBD2 (5 bases each). The ends were cut back, 6 bases at V and 12 bases at J, with 17 bases in the middle. Germline CDR1 reads MNHEY; CDR2 reads SVGEGT. The length of the CDR3 is 12 residues. The CDR3 spells CASSPLTGLEYF. Here the CDR3 DNA reads TGTGCCAGCAGCCCACTGACGGGGCTGGAGTACTTC.

This clonotype was observed a few times. V gene TRBV4-3 combines with J gene TRBJ2-2, with TRBD1 matching over 7 bases. The CDR3 is 17 amino acids. CDR1 and CDR2 (germline): LGHNA, YSLEER. Losses at the gene ends were 3 bases for V and 1 base for J; bases not matched to a gene: 8. CDR3 DNA: TGCGCCAGCAGCCACTCCTCGACAGGGAAGAACACCGGGGAGCTGTTTTTT. The encoded protein is CASSHSSTGKNTGELFF.

This clonotype was counted between two and nine times. The rearrangement joins TRBV7-2 to TRBJ2-4; 8 positions agree with TRBD1. Germline CDR1 is SGHTA and CDR2 is FQGNSA. This CDR3 comprises 15 residues. Unmatched junction bases numbered 2, after V lost 4 bases and J lost 0 bases. Written as DNA, the CDR3 is TGTGCCAGCAGCTCACAGGGGGAAGCCAAAAACATTCAGTACTTC. Its translation: CASSSQGEAKNIQYF.

This clonotype turned up a few times. V is TRBV7-2 and J is TRBJ2-5; TRBD2 agrees at 9 bases. CDR1 and CDR2 (germline): SGHTA, FQGNSA. Germline trimming cut 3 bases from V and 0 bases from J; bases unmatched to any gene: 2. The CDR3 extends over 15 amino acids. The CDR3 protein is CASSFAGGYQETQYF. The DNA of the CDR3 is TGTGCCAGCAGCTTTGCGGGGGGGTACCAAGAGACCCAGTACTTC. Filled out from reference TRBV7-2 and TRBJ2-5, the complete variable domain reads GAGVSQSPSNKVTEKGKDVELRCDPISGHTALYWYRQSLGQGLEFLIYFQGNSAPDKSGLPSDRFSAERTGGSVSTLTIQRTQQEDSAVYLCASSFAGGYQETQYFGPGTRLLVL.

This rearrangement joins TRBV24-1 to TRBJ2-3, with 8 bases that match TRBD1. V shed 6 bases and J 8 bases; nucleotides not matched to a gene: 9. In germline, CDR1 is KGHDR, CDR2 SFDVKD. This CDR3 comprises 14 residues. The CDR3 DNA follows: TGTGCCACCAGTAACGGACAGGGAAGAGGTACGCAGTATTTT. Its protein product is CATSNGQGRGTQYF.

The chain combines TRBV4-3 with TRBJ1-2; unclear D gene. Germline values: CDR1 LGHNA, CDR2 YSLEER. The CDR3 has 16 residues. Trimming took 0 bases from V and 0 from J, leaving 11 bases between them. CDR3 bases: TGCGCCAGCAGCCAAGATGGGAACTCCGCTAACTATGGCTACACCTTC. Protein sequence: CASSQDGNSANYGYTF.

This clonotype was observed a handful of times. The chain uses TRBV5-1 and TRBJ2-5; 8 bases are a match to TRBD2. Germline CDR1 reads SGHRS; CDR2 reads YFSETQ. The CDR3 runs 14 residues. Unmatched junction bases numbered 7, after V lost 4 bases and J lost 5 bases. The CDR3, as DNA: TGCGCCAGCAGCGCCCGCGGGGGGCTGGAGACCCAGTACTTC. Translating it yields CASSARGGLETQYF.

V gene TRBV28 combines with J gene TRBJ1-2; the match to TRBD1 covers 9 bases. Trimming cost V 5 bases and J 6 bases; bases outside gene matches: 7. The length of the CDR3 is 14 residues. Germline values: CDR1 MDHEN, CDR2 SYDVKM. The chain's CDR3 is CASSPPGQGDGYTF. In nucleotides, the CDR3 is TGTGCCAGCAGTCCTCCGGGACAGGGTGATGGCTACACCTTC.

There are a few counts of this clonotype. The J gene is TRBJ2-2, the V gene TRBV29-1; D might be TRBD2 (5 bases). Germline lookup yields CDR1 SQVTM and CDR2 ANQGSEA. CDR3 size: 15 residues. With 4 bases removed from V and 4 bases from J, the gap between germline ends came to 16 bases. CDR3 sequence reads: CSVVLSSGLTGELFF. The CDR3 DNA sequence: TGCAGCGTTGTTTTGTCCAGCGGCCTCACCGGGGAGCTGTTTTTT.

This clonotype turned up a few times. V is TRBV7-2 and J is TRBJ2-5; 7 bases agree with TRBD2. Losses at the gene ends were 2 bases for V and 2 bases for J; bases not matched to a gene: 5. The CDR3 is 15 residues long. Germline V CDR1 and CDR2: SGHTA, FQGNSA. As DNA, the CDR3 is TGTGCCAGCAGCTTACAGCGGGGTCAACAAGAGACCCAGTACTTC. Protein sequence: CASSLQRGQQETQYF.

The rearrangement uses TRBV6-2 or TRBV6-3 and TRBJ2-7; D remains ambiguous. Germline V gene data show CDR1 as MNHEY and CDR2 as SVGEGT. V was pared by 1 base and J by 6 bases, with 10 bases between. CDR3 length: 13 amino acids. The CDR3 sequence is CASSYFSGAEQYF. The CDR3 DNA follows: TGTGCCAGCAGTTACTTCTCCGGCGCCGAGCAGTACTTC.

CDR3 coding DNA: TGTGCCAGCAGTTTCTTGCCCAGGGACTATGGCTACACCTTC. Its protein product is CASSFLPRDYGYTF. This sequence joins TRBV27 and TRBJ1-2, with D possibly TRBD1 on 5 matching bases. Germline V lookup: CDR1 MNHEY, CDR2 SMNVEV (reference sequence). The CDR3 contains 14 residues. The V gene lost 3 bases and the J gene lost 3 bases, with 11 bases spanning the gap.

The gene calls are TRBV7-2 and TRBJ2-1, with D possibly being TRBD2 (6 bases). This CDR3 has 15 residues. V lost 7 bases and J 0 bases, leaving 13 bases between the germline ends. The V gene's germline CDR1 is SGHTA and CDR2 FQGNSA. The CDR3 sequence: CASTGGWVSYNEQFF. The CDR3 region has the DNA TGTGCCAGCACCGGAGGGTGGGTCTCCTACAATGAGCAGTTCTTC.

This clonotype was seen a few times. The chain is built from TRBV3-1 and TRBJ1-1; no definite D call. V was shortened by 0 bases and J by 1 base, with 9 bases between the two germline ends. This CDR3 spans 15 amino acids. Germline V lookup: CDR1 LGHDT, CDR2 YNNKEL (reference sequence). The CDR3 coding sequence is TGTGCCAGCAGCCAAGATTGGACGGGGAACACTGAAGCTTTCTTT. This encodes CASSQDWTGNTEAFF.

This clonotype was found many times. The chain combines TRBV27 with TRBJ1-6, with 9 bases identical to TRBD1. CDR3 length: 14 residues. CDR1 and CDR2 from the germline V gene are MNHEY and SMNVEV (reference sequence). With V trimmed by 6 bases and J by 10 bases, 7 bases remained unmatched. This chain's CDR3 is CASSTQGADSPLHF. Here the CDR3 DNA reads TGTGCCAGCAGCACACAGGGGGCCGACTCACCCCTCCACTTT.